This T cell receptor beta chain comes out of a study of cytomegalovirus exposure and HLA in healthy donors. Study in general: Among the roughly 400 genotyped donors, 81% were placed in the Caucasian-associated ancestry cluster.

60 Vbeta and 13 Jbeta primers were used in PCR. Original analysis: A later analysis tallied 87 million or so unique TCR beta chains, around 11 million of them shared. Libraries were prepared by immunoSEQ multiplex PCR; TCRdb keeps only in-frame clonotypes and omits some of them. That table furnishes V, J and clone size, whereas the DNA furnished D and trimming. The sample includes 150,000 to 200,000 clones, roughly four fifths of them seen just once. Study-wide findings and caveats: Under in vitro conditions, three CMV-associated chains were confirmed as specific for CMV antigens.

As regards this clone: Its antigen remains unidentified.

V lost 2 bases and J 5 bases, leaving 16 bases between the germline ends. The germline CDR1 and CDR2 sequences are GTSNPN and SVGIG (reference sequence). This CDR3 is built from 14 residues. Sequenced: PBMCs. The origin of this receptor is a young woman in good health and CMV-seronegative. The J gene is TRBJ2-7, the V gene TRBV30; a weak D match, TRBD2 (5 bases). CDR3: CAWSRLQLDHEQYF. The CDR3 coding sequence is TGTGCCTGGAGTCGGCTTCAACTAGACCACGAGCAGTACTTC.